This T cell receptor (beta chain) was observed in a study of cytomegalovirus exposure and HLA in healthy donors. PCR employed 60 Vbeta and 13 Jbeta primers. Only in-frame clones appear in the TCRdb table, and some are missing; sequencing was by immunoSEQ multiplex PCR. Among over 75,000 clones, about 66% were seen once, and the ten largest hold around 2.3%. Per germline, CDR1 SNHLY and CDR2 FYNNEI. V lost 6 bases, J lost 4 bases, and 8 bases stayed unmatched. This CDR3 comprises 15 residues. Healthy bone marrow donors supplied every sample. Of note for this clone: Its antigen is unknown.

Overall study results and limits: Reported findings show TCR beta sequences accurately forecast HLA-A and HLA-B alleles in most subjects. Previous analysis showed most TCR beta V segments were productive about 90% or about 30% of the time. Clonal expansion, a later analysis showed, was greater in HLA-associated TCR beta chains than in equally common others.

The chain is built from TRBV2 and TRBJ1-2, with TRBD1 matching over 10 bases. Sequenced sample: PBMCs. The clonotype was recovered from a man aged 25-40 years in good health and CMV-seronegative. The CDR3 nucleotides read TGTGCCAGCAGACCCGACAGGGGGCGCGGCTATGGCTACACCTTC. Translating it yields CASRPDRGRGYGYTF.